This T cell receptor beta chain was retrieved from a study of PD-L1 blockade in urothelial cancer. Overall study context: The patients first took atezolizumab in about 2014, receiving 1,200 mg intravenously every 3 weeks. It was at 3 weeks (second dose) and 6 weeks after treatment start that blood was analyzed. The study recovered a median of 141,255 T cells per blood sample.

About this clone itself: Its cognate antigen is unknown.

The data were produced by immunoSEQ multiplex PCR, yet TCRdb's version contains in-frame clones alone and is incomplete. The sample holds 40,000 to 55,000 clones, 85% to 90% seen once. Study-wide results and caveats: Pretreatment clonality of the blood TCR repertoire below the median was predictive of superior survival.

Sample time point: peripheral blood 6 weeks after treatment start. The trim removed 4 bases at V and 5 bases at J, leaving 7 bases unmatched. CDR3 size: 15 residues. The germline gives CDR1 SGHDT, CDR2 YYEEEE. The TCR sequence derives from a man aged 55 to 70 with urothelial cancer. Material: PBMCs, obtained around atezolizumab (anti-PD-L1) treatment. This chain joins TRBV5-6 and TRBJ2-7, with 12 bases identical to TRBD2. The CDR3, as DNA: TGTGCCAGCAGCCGTGGGACTAGCGGGTCTCACGAGCAGTACTTC. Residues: CASSRGTSGSHEQYF.